The source of this T cell receptor (beta chain) is a study of blood T cell repertoires in COVID-19. Study overall: Acute and convalescent COVID-19 specimens originated in the United States, Italy and Spain. In each case, the material was cDNA or gDNA derived from T cells, B-cell-depleted T cells, or PBMCs.

The junction had 4 bases not matched to a gene; V was cut back by 4 bases and J by 0 bases. Germline V gives CDR1 SGHDT, CDR2 YYEEEE. The CDR3 spans 14 residues. In the authors' workflow: Researchers report that nucleated cell counts were estimated from reference gene primer amplification. Clones were read by immunoSEQ multiplex PCR, and TCRdb kept only the in-frame ones, dropping some. The V and J calls and clone size are taken from that table; D and trimming were inferred from the DNA. The sample records about 230,000 clones, around 83% being singletons. The specimen was peripheral blood. The V gene is TRBV5-6, the J gene TRBJ2-7, with 7 bases matching TRBD1. The TCR originated in a woman in her 50s with acute or convalescent COVID-19. This CDR3 reads CASSPDRSSYEQYF. The CDR3 DNA reads as TGTGCCAGCAGCCCGGACAGGAGCTCCTACGAGCAGTACTTC.